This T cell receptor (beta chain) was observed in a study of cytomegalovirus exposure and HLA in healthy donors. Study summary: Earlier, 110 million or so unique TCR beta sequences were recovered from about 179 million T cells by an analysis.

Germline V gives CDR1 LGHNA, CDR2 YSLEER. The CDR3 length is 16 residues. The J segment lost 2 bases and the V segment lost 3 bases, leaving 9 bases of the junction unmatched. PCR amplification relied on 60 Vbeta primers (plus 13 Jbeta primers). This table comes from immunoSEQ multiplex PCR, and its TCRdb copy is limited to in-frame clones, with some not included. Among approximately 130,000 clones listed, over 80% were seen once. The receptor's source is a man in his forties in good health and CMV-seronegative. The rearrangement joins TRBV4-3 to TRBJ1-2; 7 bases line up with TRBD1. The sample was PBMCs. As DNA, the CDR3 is TGCGCCAGCAGCCACGCGGGCGTAGGGGGCAACTATGGCTACACCTTC. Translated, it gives CASSHAGVGGNYGYTF.